These T cell receptor beta chains were read from a single sample in a study of control samples from healthy donors and cancer patients. Clones were sequenced by immunoSEQ multiplex PCR, and TCRdb holds only the in-frame ones, with some missing. Of approximately 100,000 clones in the sample, roughly 89% are singletons; the top ten hold 3%. The sample comprised blood. These receptors all stem from a human donor in good health. The donor label of this sample is uncertain. The CDR3 runs from the conserved cysteine through the conserved F or W. The D gene is left open where the match is weak. Not every row has a clone size; where given, it reads once, few, many or a size class.

abundance: .
d_gene: .
j_gene: TRBJ1-4
v_gene: TRBV10-3
CDR3nt: TGTGCCATCAGTGAGTCGTCTTCAGGGCGTAATGAAAAACTGTTTTTT
CDR3aa: CAISESSSGRNEKLFF

abundance: .
d_gene: .
j_gene: TRBJ2-2
v_gene: TRBV5-1
CDR3nt: TGCGCCAGCCGACAGGGCGGGGGAAACACCGGGGAGCTGTTTTTT
CDR3aa: CASRQGGGNTGELFF

abundance: .
d_gene: .
j_gene: TRBJ2-3
v_gene: TRBV7-8
CDR3nt: TGTGCCAGCAGCCAGCACGGGGGCACGCAGTATTTT
CDR3aa: CASSQHGGTQYF

abundance: .
d_gene: TRBD2
j_gene: TRBJ2-1
v_gene: TRBV7-7
CDR3nt: TGTGCCAGCAGCGAAGAGGGACTAGCGGGCTCCTACAATGAGCAGTTCTTC
CDR3aa: CASSEEGLAGSYNEQFF

abundance: .
d_gene: .
j_gene: TRBJ1-1
v_gene: TRBV6-5
CDR3nt: TGTGCCAGCAGTTACGATCGCGGGGCAGGGACTGAAGCTTTCTTT
CDR3aa: CASSYDRGAGTEAFF

abundance: .
d_gene: TRBD1
j_gene: TRBJ2-6
v_gene: TRBV2
CDR3nt: TGTGCCAGCAGGAAGGCCCTACAGGGGGCTCAATCTGGGGCCAACGTCCTGACTTTC
CDR3aa: CASRKALQGAQSGANVLTF

abundance: .
d_gene: TRBD1
j_gene: TRBJ2-2
v_gene: TRBV15
CDR3nt: TGTGCCACCAGCAGAGATCTAAAACCCGGACAGGGGGCCGGCGGGGAGCTGTTTTTT
CDR3aa: CATSRDLKPGQGAGGELFF

abundance: .
d_gene: TRBD2
j_gene: TRBJ2-2
v_gene: TRBV6-2/TRBV6-3
CDR3nt: TGTGCCAGCAGCCGGGCGGGGGTAGCCGGGGAGCTGTTTTTT
CDR3aa: CASSRAGVAGELFF

abundance: .
d_gene: TRBD1
j_gene: TRBJ1-5
v_gene: TRBV24-1
CDR3nt: TGTGCCACCAGTGATGCCAGGGGGAGCAATCAGCCCCAGCATTTT
CDR3aa: CATSDARGSNQPQHF

abundance: few
d_gene: .
j_gene: TRBJ1-5
v_gene: TRBV7-2
CDR3nt: TGTGCCAGCAGCTTAACGGGAGGGCCCCAGCATTTT
CDR3aa: CASSLTGGPQHF

abundance: .
d_gene: .
j_gene: TRBJ2-1
v_gene: TRBV19
CDR3nt: TGTGCCAGTAGCCAGGCATATAAGATCGATGAGCAGTTCTTC
CDR3aa: CASSQAYKIDEQFF

abundance: .
d_gene: .
j_gene: TRBJ1-2
v_gene: TRBV6-1
CDR3nt: TGTGCCAGCAGTGATACACCCGGGCAAACGGGGGGCTACACCTTC
CDR3aa: CASSDTPGQTGGYTF

abundance: .
d_gene: .
j_gene: TRBJ1-1
v_gene: TRBV4-1
CDR3nt: TGCGCCAGCAGCCGAACGAACAGGGCAAGTGAAGCTTTCTTT
CDR3aa: CASSRTNRASEAFF

abundance: .
d_gene: TRBD1
j_gene: TRBJ1-6
v_gene: TRBV30
CDR3nt: TGTGCCTGGAGTGTCAGGACAGGGGGCACCTCGGGATCACCCCTCCACTTT
CDR3aa: CAWSVRTGGTSGSPLHF

abundance: .
d_gene: TRBD2
j_gene: TRBJ2-3
v_gene: TRBV5-1
CDR3nt: TGCGCCAGCAGCTTACGGCTAGCGGGAACGGGCACAGATACGCAGTATTTT
CDR3aa: CASSLRLAGTGTDTQYF

abundance: .
d_gene: .
j_gene: TRBJ2-1
v_gene: TRBV10-3
CDR3nt: TGTGCCATCAAGGAATCTGCCTTGAGCTCCTACAATGAGCAGTTCTTC
CDR3aa: CAIKESALSSYNEQFF

abundance: .
d_gene: TRBD2
j_gene: TRBJ2-1
v_gene: TRBV6-6
CDR3nt: TGTGCCAGCAGTTACTCGCTCGGGGGGGCAAAGAATGAGCAGTTCTTC
CDR3aa: CASSYSLGGAKNEQFF

abundance: .
d_gene: .
j_gene: TRBJ2-1
v_gene: TRBV7-9
CDR3nt: TGTGCCAGCAGCTTAAACTACAATGAGCAGTTCTTC
CDR3aa: CASSLNYNEQFF

abundance: .
d_gene: TRBD1
j_gene: TRBJ1-5
v_gene: TRBV19
CDR3nt: TGTGCCAGTAGTATAGGACAGGGGGCCAATCAGCCCCAGCATTTT
CDR3aa: CASSIGQGANQPQHF

abundance: .
d_gene: .
j_gene: TRBJ2-3
v_gene: TRBV27
CDR3nt: TGTGCCAGCAGTTTATTGAACTCCCCTTCTTTGGATACGCAGTATTTT
CDR3aa: CASSLLNSPSLDTQYF

abundance: .
d_gene: TRBD1
j_gene: TRBJ1-1
v_gene: TRBV5-1
CDR3nt: TGCGCCAGCAGCCCAAACAGGGGAGGGACTGAAGCTTTCTTT
CDR3aa: CASSPNRGGTEAFF

abundance: once
d_gene: TRBD1
j_gene: TRBJ2-3
v_gene: TRBV19
CDR3nt: TGTGCCAGTAGGACGGGACAGGGTAATCTAGATACGCAGTATTTT
CDR3aa: CASRTGQGNLDTQYF

abundance: .
d_gene: .
j_gene: TRBJ1-5
v_gene: TRBV12-5
CDR3nt: TGTGCTAGTGGTTTGGTACGTCAGCCCCAGCATTTT
CDR3aa: CASGLVRQPQHF

abundance: .
d_gene: .
j_gene: TRBJ2-2
v_gene: TRBV19
CDR3nt: TGTGCCAGCCTGCCGGGAACCACCGGGGAGCTGTTTTTT
CDR3aa: CASLPGTTGELFF

abundance: once
d_gene: .
j_gene: TRBJ1-4
v_gene: TRBV6-1
CDR3nt: TGTGCCAGCAGTGAAGCGGGCGGGGTGGCGTTTTTT
CDR3aa: CASSEAGGVAFF

abundance: .
d_gene: .
j_gene: TRBJ1-6
v_gene: TRBV20-1
CDR3nt: TGCAGTGCTAGTGAGGCAACGGATAGTTCACCCCTCCACTTT
CDR3aa: CSASEATDSSPLHF

abundance: .
d_gene: .
j_gene: TRBJ1-5
v_gene: TRBV19
CDR3nt: TGTGCCGTAGGGAACAATCAGCCCCAGCATTTT
CDR3aa: CAVGNNQPQHF

abundance: .
d_gene: .
j_gene: TRBJ1-4
v_gene: TRBV30
CDR3nt: TGTGCCTGGGGACATCCAGGGGCAACTAATGAAAAACTGTTTTTT
CDR3aa: CAWGHPGATNEKLFF

abundance: .
d_gene: .
j_gene: TRBJ1-6
v_gene: TRBV21-1
CDR3nt: TGTGCCAGCTCCAGAGAGAACTTTAATAATTCACCCCTCCACTTT
CDR3aa: CASSRENFNNSPLHF

abundance: .
d_gene: .
j_gene: TRBJ1-1
v_gene: TRBV5-5
CDR3nt: TGTGCCAGCAGCAGCAGGGTATACACTGAAGCTTTCTTT
CDR3aa: CASSSRVYTEAFF

abundance: .
d_gene: TRBD1
j_gene: TRBJ2-2
v_gene: TRBV6-5
CDR3nt: TGTGCCATCGGACAGGGAACCGGGGAGCTGTTTTTT
CDR3aa: CAIGQGTGELFF

abundance: .
d_gene: .
j_gene: TRBJ1-6
v_gene: TRBV4-3
CDR3nt: TGCGCCAGCAGCCAAGAAGCGGTTAATTCACCCCTCCACTTT
CDR3aa: CASSQEAVNSPLHF

abundance: .
d_gene: TRBD1
j_gene: TRBJ1-2
v_gene: TRBV6-6
CDR3nt: TGTGCCAGCAGTTACTCCGGACAGGGGGCTAATGGCTACACCTTC
CDR3aa: CASSYSGQGANGYTF

abundance: .
d_gene: TRBD1
j_gene: TRBJ1-2
v_gene: TRBV7-9
CDR3nt: TGTGCCAGCAGCCACCGTCAGGGGGCGGTCCTCTATGGCTACACCTTC
CDR3aa: CASSHRQGAVLYGYTF

abundance: .
d_gene: .
j_gene: TRBJ1-2
v_gene: TRBV5-1
CDR3nt: TGCGCCAGCAGCTTATCGGGCAGAAACTATGGCTACACCTTC
CDR3aa: CASSLSGRNYGYTF

abundance: .
d_gene: .
j_gene: TRBJ1-5
v_gene: TRBV5-1
CDR3nt: TGCGCCAGCAGCTCCCGGGACCCCGTGTCAAATAGCAATCAGCCCCAGCATTTT
CDR3aa: CASSSRDPVSNSNQPQHF

abundance: .
d_gene: .
j_gene: TRBJ1-1
v_gene: TRBV6-5
CDR3nt: TGTGCCAGCAGTAAACGGACAGTGAACACTGAAGCTTTCTTT
CDR3aa: CASSKRTVNTEAFF

abundance: .
d_gene: .
j_gene: TRBJ2-5
v_gene: TRBV6-5
CDR3nt: TGTGCCAGCAGTTACGGCAGGCAAGAGACCCAGTACTTC
CDR3aa: CASSYGRQETQYF

abundance: .
d_gene: .
j_gene: TRBJ1-2
v_gene: TRBV9
CDR3nt: TGTGCCAGCAGCGGTGGCAACTCTAACTATGGCTACACCTTC
CDR3aa: CASSGGNSNYGYTF

abundance: .
d_gene: TRBD1
j_gene: TRBJ1-1
v_gene: TRBV9
CDR3nt: TGTGCCAGCAGCGTAGAGGGACAGGGGGCGTTATCCCTCGGTGAAGCTTTCTTT
CDR3aa: CASSVEGQGALSLGEAFF

abundance: .
d_gene: .
j_gene: TRBJ2-1
v_gene: TRBV28
CDR3nt: TGTGCCAGCAGTCCCCCGGACAGACCTCATGAGCAGTTCTTC
CDR3aa: CASSPPDRPHEQFF

abundance: once
d_gene: TRBD1
j_gene: TRBJ1-2
v_gene: TRBV6-6
CDR3nt: TGTGCCAGCAGTTCCATGATCGGGACAGGGCTCTATGGCTACACCTTC
CDR3aa: CASSSMIGTGLYGYTF

abundance: .
d_gene: TRBD2
j_gene: TRBJ2-4
v_gene: TRBV3-1/TRBV3-2
CDR3nt: TGTGCCAGCAGCCAAGGCCCCCCGGGACTAGTGAACATTCAGTACTTC
CDR3aa: CASSQGPPGLVNIQYF

abundance: .
d_gene: .
j_gene: TRBJ2-3
v_gene: TRBV9
CDR3nt: TGTGCCAGCAGCGCCGCCTACAGGGCCTACCCGGACACAGATACGCAGTATTTT
CDR3aa: CASSAAYRAYPDTDTQYF

abundance: .
d_gene: TRBD1
j_gene: TRBJ2-5
v_gene: TRBV30
CDR3nt: TGTGCCTGGACACAGGGGGTTCGGGCGGCCCAGTACTTC
CDR3aa: CAWTQGVRAAQYF

abundance: .
d_gene: TRBD1
j_gene: TRBJ1-1
v_gene: TRBV4-1
CDR3nt: TGCGCCAGCAGCCAAGATCGGTGTGCCAGGGGGAGGACTGAAGCTTTCTTT
CDR3aa: CASSQDRCARGRTEAFF

abundance: .
d_gene: TRBD1
j_gene: TRBJ2-3
v_gene: TRBV10-3
CDR3nt: TGTGCCATCTCCGGACAGGGAGGCACAGATACGCAGTATTTT
CDR3aa: CAISGQGGTDTQYF

abundance: .
d_gene: .
j_gene: TRBJ1-2
v_gene: TRBV19
CDR3nt: TGTGCCAGTAGTATAGAGGCCAGGGCTACTGGCTACACCTTC
CDR3aa: CASSIEARATGYTF

abundance: .
d_gene: TRBD2
j_gene: TRBJ2-5
v_gene: TRBV6-5
CDR3nt: TGTGCCAGCAAGGGACTAGCGGTAGAGACCCAGTACTTC
CDR3aa: CASKGLAVETQYF

abundance: few
d_gene: .
j_gene: TRBJ1-2
v_gene: TRBV5-4
CDR3nt: TGTGCCAGCAGCTTGCCCCAGTCCTTCTACGGCTACACCTTC
CDR3aa: CASSLPQSFYGYTF

abundance: .
d_gene: TRBD1
j_gene: TRBJ1-3
v_gene: TRBV10-3
CDR3nt: TGTGCCATCAGTGCTTCAGGGGGGGCTGGAAACACCATATATTTT
CDR3aa: CAISASGGAGNTIYF

abundance: .
d_gene: TRBD1
j_gene: TRBJ2-7
v_gene: TRBV5-1
CDR3nt: TGCGCCAGCAGTTCGACAGGGGGTCCCGCCTACGAGCAGTACTTC
CDR3aa: CASSSTGGPAYEQYF

abundance: once
d_gene: TRBD1
j_gene: TRBJ2-2
v_gene: TRBV2
CDR3nt: TGTGCCAGCAGTGTAGACAGGGCGAACACCGGGGAGCTGTTTTTT
CDR3aa: CASSVDRANTGELFF

abundance: .
d_gene: .
j_gene: TRBJ1-1
v_gene: TRBV25-1
CDR3nt: TGTGCCAGCAGTGGCCGACAGAGTTCCATGAACACTGAAGCTTTCTTT
CDR3aa: CASSGRQSSMNTEAFF

abundance: .
d_gene: .
j_gene: TRBJ2-3
v_gene: TRBV18
CDR3nt: TGTGCCAGCTCACCCACGGCAGATACGCAGTATTTT
CDR3aa: CASSPTADTQYF

abundance: .
d_gene: TRBD1
j_gene: TRBJ2-2
v_gene: TRBV10-1
CDR3nt: TGCGCCAGCAGTGAGCCCCGGGACAGGGGGCTCGTGGACACCGGGGAGCTGTTTTTT
CDR3aa: CASSEPRDRGLVDTGELFF

abundance: .
d_gene: .
j_gene: TRBJ1-6
v_gene: TRBV12-5
CDR3nt: TGTGCTAGTGGTTTTATGTTAGGAGATAATTCACCCCTCCACTTT
CDR3aa: CASGFMLGDNSPLHF

abundance: .
d_gene: TRBD1
j_gene: TRBJ1-6
v_gene: TRBV19
CDR3nt: TGTGCCTCACACAGGGGATTTGGTAATTCACCCCTCCACTTT
CDR3aa: CASHRGFGNSPLHF